This T cell receptor beta chain is drawn from a study of shared clonotypes between healthy human individuals. Overall study: The composition of the donors was a couple of women and a few men aged 18 to 49.

In its sample, this clone was seen a few times. The ends were cut back, 1 base at V and 4 bases at J, with 13 bases in the middle. The CDR3 consists of 15 residues. Germline V gene data show CDR1 as SGHRS and CDR2 as YFSETQ. Genomic DNA of every subset was divided equally among multiple immunoSEQ plates. Under the authors' procedure: Because ImmunoSEQ provided only junction sequences with no quality scores, the filtering differed. Repertoires were generated with immunoSEQ multiplex PCR, while TCRdb's copy carries only in-frame clones and drops some. The V and J calls and the clone size are those of that table, but D and trimming were determined from the DNA. Of about 480,000 clones listed, about four fifths are singletons.

The sample was PBMCs. The V gene is TRBV5-1, the J gene TRBJ2-3; no clear D. The TCR was taken from a woman in her forties in good health. Some clones in this sample may be carry-over from other donors' samples. The CDR3 loop reads CASSLLGSASDTQYF. The DNA of the CDR3 is TGCGCCAGCAGCTTGTTGGGCTCGGCGTCAGATACGCAGTATTTT.